The 30 T cell receptor beta chains in this list originate from one sample, sequenced in a study of blood T cell repertoires in COVID-19. Using immunoSEQ multiplex PCR, the repertoire was profiled, and TCRdb retains in-frame clones only, with some absent. The sample consists of 150,000 to 170,000 clones, about four fifths of them appearing once. The specimen sequenced was peripheral blood. Receptors were obtained from a woman aged 55-69 years with acute or convalescent COVID-19.

Comment on this clone: Other DNA variants within this sample encode the same CDR3. This chain joins TRBV2 and TRBJ2-1; TRBD1 might be the D (5 bases). V lost 4 bases and J 6 bases, leaving 13 bases between the germline ends. This CDR3 has 14 residues. The germline CDR1 and CDR2 sequences are SNHLY and FYNNEI. CDR3: CASSVGPLPNEQFF. The CDR3 bases are TGTGCCAGCAGTGTGGGGCCACTCCCCAATGAGCAGTTCTTC.

The CDR3 is CASSLRQGPTEAFF. The CDR3 DNA reads TGTGCCAGCAGCCTCAGACAGGGCCCCACTGAAGCTTTCTTT. V usage is TRBV3-1 (or the pseudogene TRBV3-2) and J usage is TRBJ1-1; TRBD1 matches at 7 bases. V dropped 4 bases and J dropped 4; count of bases not matched to a gene: 6. CDR1 and CDR2 from the germline V gene are LGHDT and YNNKEL (reference sequence). The CDR3 length is 14 residues.

A single count supports this clone. The V call is TRBV3-1 (or the pseudogene TRBV3-2), the J call TRBJ1-2, with 9 positions matching TRBD1. The V and J ends lost 5 bases and 4 bases, in that order; junction bases with no gene match: 11. CDR1 is LGHDT and CDR2 is YNNKEL in the germline V gene (reference sequence). This CDR3 is built from 16 residues. The CDR3 here is CASSARNRGLGYGYTF. Written as DNA, the CDR3 is TGTGCCAGCAGCGCCCGTAACAGGGGGCTCGGCTATGGCTACACCTTC.

V gene TRBV10-3 combines with J gene TRBJ1-2; 8 bases align to TRBD1. V trimming: 1 base; J trimming: 4 bases; junction bases outside the gene matches: 5. The CDR3 has 15 amino acids. Germline lookup yields CDR1 ENHRY and CDR2 SYGVKD. The CDR3 protein is CAISELSDRVYGYTF. The DNA of the CDR3 is TGTGCCATCAGTGAGTTGTCGGACAGGGTCTATGGCTACACCTTC.

V usage is TRBV19 and J usage is TRBJ1-5; 8 bases are shared with TRBD1. V shed 6 bases, J shed 2 bases, and the junction held 6 bases outside the gene matches. CDR3 size: 15 residues. Germline CDR1 is LNHDA and CDR2 is SQIVND (reference sequence). The chain's CDR3 is CASSNRGTGNQPQHF. The DNA of the CDR3 is TGTGCCAGTAGCAACAGGGGGACGGGCAATCAGCCCCAGCATTTT.

The gene calls are TRBV5-6 and TRBJ1-2, with D possibly matching TRBD1 (5 bases). This CDR3 region has 13 residues. Germline CDR1 SGHDT, CDR2 YYEEEE. V was cut by 5 bases and J by 7 bases, with 15 bases left in between. The CDR3 protein is CASSGQGRSGYTF. As DNA, the CDR3 is TGTGCCAGCAGTGGCCAGGGAAGGAGTGGCTACACCTTC.

The rearrangement links TRBV4-1 to TRBJ1-2; D is uncertain. The CDR3 runs 14 residues. Trimming left V 1 base short and J 2 bases short, with 8 bases between. In germline, CDR1 is MGHRA, CDR2 YSYEKL. The chain's CDR3 is CASSQARGNYGYTF. CDR3 sequence (DNA): TGCGCCAGCAGCCAAGCCCGGGGAAACTATGGCTACACCTTC.

This clone was observed once. J is TRBJ1-4 and V is TRBV3-1 (or the pseudogene TRBV3-2); 7 bases line up with TRBD1. Germline assignment: CDR1 LGHDT and CDR2 YNNKEL (reference sequence). V gave up 4 bases and J gave up 5 bases; unmatched junction bases: 4. This CDR3 contains 14 residues. The CDR3 here is CASSRGTDNEKLFF. The CDR3 nucleotides are TGTGCCAGCAGCCGCGGGACAGACAATGAAAAACTGTTTTTT.

The chain uses TRBV5-3 and TRBJ1-5; 7 nucleotides align to TRBD1. TRBV5-3 is noted as an ORF with a role that remains uncertain. With 4 bases clipped from V and 3 bases from J, the junction kept 4 bases outside the gene matches. The CDR3 is 14 amino acids. The CDR3 region has the DNA TGTGCCAGAAGCCCGGGACAGCACAATCAGCCCCAGCATTTT. Its translation is CARSPGQHNQPQHF.

Written as DNA, the CDR3 is TGCAGTGCTCGTGATCCCCAGGGGTCCTATGGCTACACCTTC. It encodes CSARDPQGSYGYTF. The chain carries TRBV20-1 and TRBJ1-2, with D possibly TRBD1 on 6 matching bases. Trimming shortened V by 5 bases and J by 4 bases, and 17 bases separated the two germline ends. The CDR3 spans 14 residues. CDR1 is DFQATT, CDR2 SNEGSKA, per germline (reference sequence).

This CDR3 is CASSEAGAGTDTQYF. CDR3 nucleotides: TGTGCCAGCAGTGAAGCAGGGGCAGGCACAGATACGCAGTATTTT. The chain uses TRBV6-1 and TRBJ2-3, with D perhaps TRBD1 (5 bases). This CDR3 has 15 residues. V was shortened by 0 bases and J by 1 base, with 8 bases between the two germline ends. Germline CDR1 and CDR2: MNHNS and SASEGT.

This clone has more than one count but fewer than ten. The rearrangement joins TRBV24-1 to TRBJ1-6, with D possibly matching TRBD1 (5 bases). V dropped 1 base and J dropped 5 bases, with 17 bases sitting between them. Germline assignment: CDR1 KGHDR and CDR2 SFDVKD. CDR3 length equals 18 residues. This chain's CDR3 is CATSDLAYGGYNNSPLHF. DNA of the CDR3: TGTGCCACCAGTGATTTAGCGTATGGGGGGTACAATAATTCACCCCTCCACTTT.

The CDR3 region is CASSQDLSRGGSEQYF. The CDR3 bases are TGTGCCAGCAGCCAAGATCTCTCCCGAGGTGGGAGCGAGCAGTACTTC. This chain uses TRBV14 with TRBJ2-7, with a possible D match to TRBD2 (5 bases). The CDR3 has 16 residues. Germline V lookup: CDR1 SGHDN, CDR2 FVKESK. Trimming cost V 0 bases and J 6 bases, with 18 bases left between them.

V and J are TRBV5-6 and TRBJ2-6, with TRBD1 matching 7 bases. Germline values: CDR1 SGHDT, CDR2 YYEEEE. The ends lost 4 bases at V and 0 bases at J; junction bases unmatched: 13. The CDR3 has 19 amino acids. The CDR3 here is CASSLKGQPLGSGANVLTF. CDR3 DNA: TGTGCCAGCAGCCTGAAGGGACAGCCCCTGGGCTCTGGGGCCAACGTCCTGACTTTC.

The rearrangement links TRBV11-2 to TRBJ1-6; 7 bases align to TRBD1. Germline V gives CDR1 SGHAT, CDR2 FQNNGV. The CDR3 covers 15 residues. Losses at the gene ends were 5 bases for V and 9 bases for J; bases not matched to a gene: 10. The CDR3 DNA sequence: TGTGCCAGCAGCGAGCAGCCGGGACAGACTTCACCCCTCCACTTT. Its protein is CASSEQPGQTSPLHF.

The J gene is TRBJ1-1, the V gene TRBV6-1; 9 bases map to TRBD1. Germline CDR1 and CDR2: MNHNS and SASEGT. V gave up 4 bases and J gave up 5 bases; unmatched junction bases: 11. CDR3 length: 16 residues. In nucleotides, the CDR3 is TGTGCCAGCAGTGCATCCGGGACAGGGAGTAGGACTGAAGCTTTCTTT. Translation: CASSASGTGSRTEAFF.

This chain joins TRBV6-5 and TRBJ1-6; 9 positions agree with TRBD1. Trimming cost V 6 bases and J 5 bases; bases outside gene matches: 5. This CDR3 region has 15 residues. CDR1 and CDR2 from the germline V gene are MNHEY and SVGAGI. Here the CDR3 reads CASSPRQGDNSPLHF. CDR3 DNA sequence: TGTGCCAGCAGCCCCAGACAGGGGGATAATTCACCCCTCCACTTT.

In DNA form, the CDR3 reads TGTGCCAGCAGTTACGGCCAGGGACAGGGACCCTACGAGCAGTACTTC. It is translated as CASSYGQGQGPYEQYF. The chain has TRBV6-2 or TRBV6-3 and TRBJ2-7, with TRBD1 matching 9 bases. The CDR3 is 16 residues long. From germline, CDR1 is MNHEY and CDR2 SVGEGT. Trimming removed 2 bases from V and 2 bases from J; junction bases left unmatched: 7.

This clone showed up just once. This chain uses TRBV16 with TRBJ2-4, with 7 bases identical to TRBD1. The length of the CDR3 is 16 residues. Germline CDR1 is KGHSY and CDR2 is FQNENV. Losses at the gene ends were 6 bases for V and 1 base for J; bases not matched to a gene: 9. The DNA of the CDR3 is TGTGCCAGCAGTAAACCCGGACAGGCCGCCAAAAACATTCAGTACTTC. It encodes CASSKPGQAAKNIQYF.

This clone was detected only once. This chain joins TRBV21-1 and TRBJ1-2. TRBV21-1 is shown as a pseudogene. The CDR3 length is 14 residues. The CDR3 coding sequence is TGTGCCAGCAGCCCTCACCGGGGGGGCTGGGGCTACACCTTC. Translation gives CASSPHRGGWGYTF.

CDR3 coding DNA: TGTGCCAGCAGCCGTGGGACTAGCGGGGGTAGAGAGACCCAGTACTTC. Protein: CASSRGTSGGRETQYF. This chain uses TRBV11-3 with TRBJ2-5; TRBD2 matches 14 bases. Germline-derived CDR1 and CDR2 are SGHNT and YENEEA. V gave up 5 bases and J gave up 4 bases; unmatched junction bases: 6. The CDR3 has 16 residues.

The V call is TRBV5-8, the J call TRBJ2-5; no firm D call. The V gene lost 3 bases and the J gene lost 0 bases, with 12 bases spanning the gap. This CDR3 has 15 amino acids. The germline V gene encodes CDR1 SGHTS and CDR2 YDEGEE. CDR3 DNA sequence: TGTGCCAGCAGCTCCGACTCGCTGTACCAAGAGACCCAGTACTTC. This gives the protein CASSSDSLYQETQYF.

This clone was seen a single time. V is TRBV3-1 (or the pseudogene TRBV3-2) and J is TRBJ2-6; the match to TRBD2 covers 10 bases. V lost 1 base, J lost 0 bases, and 12 bases stayed unmatched. Germline values: CDR1 LGHDT, CDR2 YNNKEL (reference sequence). This CDR3 has 21 amino acids. The CDR3 DNA follows: TGTGCCAGCAGCCAAGGACTAGCGGGTACCCTCTCCTTCTCTGGGGCCAACGTCCTGACTTTC. Its translation: CASSQGLAGTLSFSGANVLTF.

V usage is TRBV28 and J usage is TRBJ1-2; D gene uncertain. Germline values: CDR1 MDHEN, CDR2 SYDVKM. Trimming pared 3 bases from V and 4 bases from J, leaving 12 bases between. There are 14 residues in the CDR3. CDR3 loop: CASSLPGAVYGYTF. The CDR3 DNA sequence: TGTGCCAGCAGTTTGCCAGGAGCGGTCTATGGCTACACCTTC.

This chain joins TRBV7-9 and TRBJ1-1; possibly TRBD1 for D (5 bases). V lost 6 bases and J 3 bases, leaving 11 bases between the germline ends. The CDR3 runs 13 residues. CDR1 is SEHNR and CDR2 is FQNEAQ in the germline V gene (reference sequence). CDR3 protein: CASRTRGDTEAFF. For the CDR3, the DNA is TGTGCCAGCAGAACACGGGGGGACACTGAAGCTTTCTTT.

This clone showed up just once. The chain has TRBV2 and TRBJ2-3; D might be TRBD1 (5 bases). Trimming left V 3 bases short and J 4 bases short, with 11 bases between. The germline gives CDR1 SNHLY, CDR2 FYNNEI. There are 14 residues in the CDR3. CDR3 region: CASSDRGEADTQYF. As DNA, the CDR3 is TGTGCCAGCAGTGATAGGGGCGAGGCAGATACGCAGTATTTT.

This chain links TRBV9 with TRBJ2-3; D not resolved. Deletions cut 4 bases from V and 0 bases from J, with 12 bases between. CDR3 length equals 15 residues. Germline V gives CDR1 SGDLS, CDR2 YYNGEE. The CDR3: CASSIDLTSTDTQYF. The CDR3 DNA reads as TGTGCCAGCAGCATAGATCTGACTAGCACAGATACGCAGTATTTT.

V usage is TRBV19 and J usage is TRBJ1-2; D uncertain. V was shortened by 8 bases and J by 3 bases, with 16 bases between the two germline ends. This CDR3 spans 14 amino acids. Germline assignment: CDR1 LNHDA and CDR2 SQIVND (reference sequence). The CDR3 DNA reads TGTGCCAGTTTTCAGGCGACCCCTTACTATGGCTACACCTTC. It is translated as CASFQATPYYGYTF.

The gene calls are TRBV9 and TRBJ2-7, with 11 bases that match TRBD2. The V and J ends lost 3 bases and 2 bases, in that order; junction bases with no gene match: 13. The CDR3 length is 18 residues. Germline V gene lookup returns CDR1 SGDLS and CDR2 YYNGEE. CDR3 in DNA: TGTGCCAGCAGCGCCCGCTCGGGACTAGCGGATCTACCCTACGAGCAGTACTTC. Translation: CASSARSGLADLPYEQYF.

The chain joins TRBV3-1 (or the pseudogene TRBV3-2) to TRBJ1-6; maybe TRBD1 (5 bases). This CDR3 is 16 amino acids long. Germline V CDR1 and CDR2: LGHDT, YNNKEL (reference sequence). Trimming removed 5 bases at V and 2 bases at J, with 13 bases between. CDR3 region: CASSSWGEPYNSPLHF. Written as DNA, the CDR3 is TGTGCCAGCAGCTCCTGGGGGGAGCCCTATAATTCACCCCTCCACTTT.